This TCR beta chain was retrieved from a study of cytomegalovirus exposure and HLA in healthy donors. Study observations and caveats: Per a prior analysis, the majority of TCR beta V segments were productive roughly 87% or roughly 30% of the time. It was reported that TCR beta sequences correctly inferred the HLA-A and HLA-B alleles for most subjects.

Worth noting for this clone: The antigen remains undetermined.

The CDR3 has 15 amino acids. After removal of 4 bases from V and 1 base from J, the junction contained 5 bases not matched to a gene. Germline CDR1 and CDR2: PRHDT and FYEKMQ (reference sequence). In the PCR, 60 Vbeta and 13 Jbeta primers were used. Measured with immunoSEQ multiplex PCR; TCRdb has only the in-frame clones, and not every one. The sample gives roughly 290,000 clones, about 90% of which show up once; about 2.3% is in the top ten. The receptor comes from a woman between 18 and 29 years old in good health and CMV-seronegative. Sequencing used PBMCs. The genes are TRBV13 and TRBJ2-3, with 7 nucleotides matching TRBD1. CDR3: CASSSSGGGTDTQYF. CDR3 in DNA: TGTGCCAGCAGCTCGTCAGGGGGAGGCACAGATACGCAGTATTTT.